This record covers a single T cell receptor (beta chain). What it recognizes is unknown. The source of the sample is a study of T cell responses to AZD1222 COVID-19 vaccine. Looked up from germline, CDR1 is MNHEY and CDR2 is SMNVEV (reference sequence). This CDR3 spans 14 amino acids. The germline V and J ends were trimmed by 6 bases and 7 bases, with 19 bases remaining between them. Sequencing was performed with immunoSEQ multiplex PCR; in TCRdb, only in-frame clones are kept and a portion is missing. The data contain tens of thousands of clones, approximately 90% of them seen just once; the ten biggest clones take up 28%. Second-dose schedules of about 4 or about 12 weeks were combined. Study-wide points: At 160-218 and 743-854, vaccine-associated CD4 TCRs were dominant, and they spanned spike. Just a handful of people given AZD1222 tested seropositive at baseline. Close to half of all spike-specific TCRs reportedly target regions of the variants that are unmutated.

The chain couples TRBV27 to TRBJ2-7; the D gene could be TRBD1 or TRBD2 (6 bases each). This sequence originates from an adult who received the AZD1222 COVID-19 vaccine. This specimen was peripheral blood, taken 28 days after the second AZD1222 dose. CDR3 nucleotides: TGTGCCAGCAGAAGGACGGGGGCCTCTGAGGAGCAGTACTTC. Translated, it gives CASRRTGASEEQYF.